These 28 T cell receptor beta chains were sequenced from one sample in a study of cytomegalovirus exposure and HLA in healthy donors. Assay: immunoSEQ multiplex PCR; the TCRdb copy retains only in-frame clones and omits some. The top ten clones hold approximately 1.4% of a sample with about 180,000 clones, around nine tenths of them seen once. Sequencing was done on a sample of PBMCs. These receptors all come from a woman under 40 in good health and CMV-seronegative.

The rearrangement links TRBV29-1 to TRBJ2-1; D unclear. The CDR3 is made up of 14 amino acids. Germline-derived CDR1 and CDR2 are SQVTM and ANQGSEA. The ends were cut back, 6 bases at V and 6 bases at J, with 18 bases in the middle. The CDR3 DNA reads TGCAGCGTACCACACCTCCCCCGCTCCAATGAGCAGTTCTTC. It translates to CSVPHLPRSNEQFF.

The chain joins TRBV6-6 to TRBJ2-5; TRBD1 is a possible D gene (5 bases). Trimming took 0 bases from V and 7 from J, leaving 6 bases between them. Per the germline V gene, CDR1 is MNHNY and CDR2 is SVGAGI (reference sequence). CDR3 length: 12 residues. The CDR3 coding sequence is TGTGCCAGCAGTTACTCCCAGGGGACCCAGTACTTC. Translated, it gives CASSYSQGTQYF.

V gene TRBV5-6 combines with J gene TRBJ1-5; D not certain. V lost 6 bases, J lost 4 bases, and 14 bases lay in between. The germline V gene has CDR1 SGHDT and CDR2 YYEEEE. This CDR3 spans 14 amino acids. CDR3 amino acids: CASNSRQDNQPQHF. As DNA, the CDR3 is TGTGCCAGCAACTCACGACAAGATAATCAGCCCCAGCATTTT.

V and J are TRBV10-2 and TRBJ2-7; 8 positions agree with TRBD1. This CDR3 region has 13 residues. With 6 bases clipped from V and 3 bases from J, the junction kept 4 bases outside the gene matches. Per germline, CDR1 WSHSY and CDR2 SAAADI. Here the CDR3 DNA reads TGCGCCAGCAGCGAAGGACAGGGCTACGAGCAGTACTTC. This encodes CASSEGQGYEQYF.

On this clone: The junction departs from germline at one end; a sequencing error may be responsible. CDR3 protein: CASSLKGQGPGELFF. The CDR3 DNA follows: TGTGCTAGCAGCTTAAAGGGACAGGGTCCCGGGGAGCTGTTTTTT. This chain joins TRBV7-7 and TRBJ2-2; 9 bases match TRBD1. This CDR3 contains 15 residues. Germline loops: CDR1 SSHAT, CDR2 FNYEAQ (reference sequence).

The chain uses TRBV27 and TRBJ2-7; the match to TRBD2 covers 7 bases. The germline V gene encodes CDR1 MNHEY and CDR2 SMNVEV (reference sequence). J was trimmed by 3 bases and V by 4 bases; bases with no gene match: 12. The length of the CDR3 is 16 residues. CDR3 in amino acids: CASSSLQLGGGYEQYF. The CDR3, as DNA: TGTGCCAGCAGTTCCCTCCAGCTGGGCGGGGGCTACGAGCAGTACTTC.

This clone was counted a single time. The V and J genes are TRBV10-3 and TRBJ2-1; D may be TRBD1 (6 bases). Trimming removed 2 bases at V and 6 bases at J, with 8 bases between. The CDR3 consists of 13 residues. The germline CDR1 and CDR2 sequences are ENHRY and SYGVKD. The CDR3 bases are TGTGCCATCAGTGAGGGACAGATCAATGAGCAGTTCTTC. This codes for CAISEGQINEQFF.

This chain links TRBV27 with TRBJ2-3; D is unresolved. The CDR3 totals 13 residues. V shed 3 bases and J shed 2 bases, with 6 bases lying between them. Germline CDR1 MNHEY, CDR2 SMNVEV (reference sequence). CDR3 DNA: TGTGCCAGCAGTTTGGCGGACACAGATACGCAGTATTTT. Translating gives CASSLADTDTQYF.

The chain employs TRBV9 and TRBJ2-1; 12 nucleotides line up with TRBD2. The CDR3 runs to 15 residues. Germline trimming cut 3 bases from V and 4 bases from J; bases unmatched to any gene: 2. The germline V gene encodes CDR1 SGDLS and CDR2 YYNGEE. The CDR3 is CASSALAGGYNEQFF. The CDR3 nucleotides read TGTGCCAGCAGCGCACTAGCGGGGGGATACAATGAGCAGTTCTTC.

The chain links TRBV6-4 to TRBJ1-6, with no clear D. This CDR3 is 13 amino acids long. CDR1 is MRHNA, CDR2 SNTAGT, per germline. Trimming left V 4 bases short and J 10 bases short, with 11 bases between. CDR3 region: CASSVQVGSPLHF. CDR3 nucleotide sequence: TGTGCCAGCAGTGTTCAGGTCGGCTCACCCCTCCACTTT.

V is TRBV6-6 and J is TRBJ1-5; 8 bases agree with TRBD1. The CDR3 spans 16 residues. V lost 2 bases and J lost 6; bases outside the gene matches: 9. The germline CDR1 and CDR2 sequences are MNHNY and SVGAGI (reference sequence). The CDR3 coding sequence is TGTGCCAGCAGTTACATCCAACAGGGGGTAGGTCAGCCCCAGCATTTT. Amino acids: CASSYIQQGVGQPQHF.

Here the CDR3 DNA reads TGTGCCAGCAGCTTCAACCTAGACAGTCTGTGGACCTTC. This codes for CASSFNLDSLWTF. The V and J genes are TRBV7-9 and TRBJ1-2, with D possibly being TRBD1 (5 bases). Germline V gives CDR1 SEHNR, CDR2 FQNEAQ (reference sequence). The germline V and J ends were trimmed by 3 bases and 14 bases, with 19 bases remaining between them. The CDR3 loop spans 13 amino acids. Full variable domain (rest looked up from reference TRBV7-9 and TRBJ1-2): DTGVSQNPRHKITKRGQNVTFRCDPISEHNRLYWYRQTLGQGPEFLTYFQNEAQLEKSRLLSDRFSAERPKGSFSTLEIQRTEQGDSAMYLCASSFNLDSLWTFGSGTRLTVV.

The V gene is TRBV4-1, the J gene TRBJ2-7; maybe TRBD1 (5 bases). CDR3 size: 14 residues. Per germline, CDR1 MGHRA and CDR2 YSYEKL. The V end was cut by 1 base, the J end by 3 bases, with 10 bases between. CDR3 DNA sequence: TGCGCCAGCAGCCAAGGTAAAGGGGACTACGAGCAGTACTTC. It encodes CASSQGKGDYEQYF.

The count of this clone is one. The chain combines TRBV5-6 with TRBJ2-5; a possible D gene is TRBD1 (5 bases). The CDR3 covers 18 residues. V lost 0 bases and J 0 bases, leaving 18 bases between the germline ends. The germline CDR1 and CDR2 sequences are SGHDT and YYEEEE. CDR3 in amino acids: CASSLESGGRVYQETQYF. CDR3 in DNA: TGTGCCAGCAGCTTGGAGTCGGGTGGCAGGGTTTACCAAGAGACCCAGTACTTC.

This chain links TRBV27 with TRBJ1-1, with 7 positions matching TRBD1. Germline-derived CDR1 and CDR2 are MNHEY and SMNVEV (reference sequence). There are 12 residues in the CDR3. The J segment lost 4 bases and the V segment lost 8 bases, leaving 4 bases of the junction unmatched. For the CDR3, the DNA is TGTGCCAGCCTAGGGGGCGGCACTGAAGCTTTCTTT. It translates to CASLGGGTEAFF.

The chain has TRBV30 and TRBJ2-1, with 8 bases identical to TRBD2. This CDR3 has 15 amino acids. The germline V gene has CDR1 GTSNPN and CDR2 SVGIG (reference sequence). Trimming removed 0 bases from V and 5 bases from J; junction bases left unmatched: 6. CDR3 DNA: TGTGCCTGGAGTGTACAAAGCGGGAGAGACAATGAGCAGTTCTTC. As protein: CAWSVQSGRDNEQFF.

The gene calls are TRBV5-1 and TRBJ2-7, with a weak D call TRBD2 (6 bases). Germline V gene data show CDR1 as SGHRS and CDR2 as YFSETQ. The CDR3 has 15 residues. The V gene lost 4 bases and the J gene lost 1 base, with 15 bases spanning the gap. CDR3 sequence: CASSPRGSQSYEQYF. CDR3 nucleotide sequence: TGCGCCAGCAGCCCCCGGGGGAGCCAGTCCTACGAGCAGTACTTC. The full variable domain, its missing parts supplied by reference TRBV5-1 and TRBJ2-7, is KAGVTQTPRYLIKTRGQQVTLSCSPISGHRSVSWYQQTPGQGLQFLFEYFSETQRNKGNFPGRFSGRQFSNSRSEMNVSTLELGDSALYLCASSPRGSQSYEQYFGPGTRLTVT.

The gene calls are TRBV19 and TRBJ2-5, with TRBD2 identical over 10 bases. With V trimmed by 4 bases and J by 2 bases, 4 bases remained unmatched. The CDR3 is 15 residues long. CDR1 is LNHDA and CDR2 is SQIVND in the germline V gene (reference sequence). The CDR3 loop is CASSTRTSGQETQYF. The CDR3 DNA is TGTGCCAGTAGTACCCGGACTAGCGGACAAGAGACCCAGTACTTC.

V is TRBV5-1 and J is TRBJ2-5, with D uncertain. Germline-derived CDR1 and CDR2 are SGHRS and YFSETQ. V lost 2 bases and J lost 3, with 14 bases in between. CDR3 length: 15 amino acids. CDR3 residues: CASSFTRVSEETQYF. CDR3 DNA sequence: TGCGCCAGCAGCTTTACTCGGGTGTCCGAAGAGACCCAGTACTTC.

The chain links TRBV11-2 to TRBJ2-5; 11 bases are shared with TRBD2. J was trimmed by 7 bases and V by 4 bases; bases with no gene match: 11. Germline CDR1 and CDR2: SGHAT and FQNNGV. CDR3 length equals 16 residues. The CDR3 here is CASSSVAGGPLGTQYF. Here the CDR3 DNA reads TGTGCCAGCAGCTCTGTAGCGGGGGGGCCTTTAGGGACCCAGTACTTC.

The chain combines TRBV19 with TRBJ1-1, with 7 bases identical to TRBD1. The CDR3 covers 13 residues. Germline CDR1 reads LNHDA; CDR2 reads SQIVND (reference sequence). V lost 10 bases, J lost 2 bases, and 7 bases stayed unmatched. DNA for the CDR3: TGTGCCACCCGAGGACAGGTTAACACTGAAGCTTTCTTT. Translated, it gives CATRGQVNTEAFF.

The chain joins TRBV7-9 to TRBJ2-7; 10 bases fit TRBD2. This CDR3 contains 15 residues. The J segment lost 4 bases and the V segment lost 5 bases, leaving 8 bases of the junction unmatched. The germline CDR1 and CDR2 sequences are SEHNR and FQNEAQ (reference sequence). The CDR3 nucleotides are TGTGCCAGCAGCCCCATAGCGGGGGGTTTGTACGAGCAGTACTTC. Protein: CASSPIAGGLYEQYF.

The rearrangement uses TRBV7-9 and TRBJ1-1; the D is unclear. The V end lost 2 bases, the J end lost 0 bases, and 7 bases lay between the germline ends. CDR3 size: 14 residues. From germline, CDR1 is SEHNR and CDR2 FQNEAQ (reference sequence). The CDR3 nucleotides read TGTGCCAGCAGCTTACGAGGGCTGAACACTGAAGCTTTCTTT. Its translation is CASSLRGLNTEAFF.

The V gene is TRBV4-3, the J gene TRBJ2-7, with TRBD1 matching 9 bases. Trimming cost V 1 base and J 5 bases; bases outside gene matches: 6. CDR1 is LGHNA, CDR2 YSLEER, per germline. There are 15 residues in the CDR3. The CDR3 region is CASSQGDRVVNEQYF. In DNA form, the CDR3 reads TGCGCCAGCAGCCAAGGGGACAGGGTGGTCAACGAGCAGTACTTC.

CDR3 coding DNA: TGTGCCAGTAGTACGATGGGGCGACGCGAAAAACTGTTTTTT. Translation gives CASSTMGRREKLFF. The V gene is TRBV19, the J gene TRBJ1-4, with D tentatively TRBD1 (5 bases). The V gene lost 4 bases and the J gene lost 8 bases, with 14 bases spanning the gap. From germline, CDR1 is LNHDA and CDR2 SQIVND (reference sequence). The CDR3 length is 14 residues.

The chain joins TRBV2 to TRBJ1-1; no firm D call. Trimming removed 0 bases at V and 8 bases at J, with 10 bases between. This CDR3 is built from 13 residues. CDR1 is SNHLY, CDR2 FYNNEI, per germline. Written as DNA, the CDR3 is TGTGCCAGCAGTGAAGCGCCCGAGGGAGAAGCTTTCTTT. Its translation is CASSEAPEGEAFF. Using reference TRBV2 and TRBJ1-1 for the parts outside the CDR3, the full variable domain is EPEVTQTPSHQVTQMGQEVILRCVPISNHLYFYWYRQILGQKVEFLVSFYNNEISEKSEIFDDQFSVERPDGSNFTLKIRSTKLEDSAMYFCASSEAPEGEAFFGQGTRLTVV.

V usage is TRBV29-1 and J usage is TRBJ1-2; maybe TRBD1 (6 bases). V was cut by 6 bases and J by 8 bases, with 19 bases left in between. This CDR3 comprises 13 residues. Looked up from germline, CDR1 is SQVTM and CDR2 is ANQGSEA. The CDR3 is CSVDFPEGVGYTF. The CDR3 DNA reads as TGCAGCGTCGATTTCCCAGAGGGGGTAGGCTACACCTTC.

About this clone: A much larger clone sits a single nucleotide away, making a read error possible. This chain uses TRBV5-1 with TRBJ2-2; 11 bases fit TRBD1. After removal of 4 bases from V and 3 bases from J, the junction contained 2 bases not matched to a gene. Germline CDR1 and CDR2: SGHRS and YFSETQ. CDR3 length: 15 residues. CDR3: CASSPGQGDTGELFF. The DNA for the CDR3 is TGCGCCAGCAGCCCGGGACAGGGGGACACCGGGGAGCTGTTTTTT.